Presented here are 11 T cell receptor beta chains from one specimen sequenced in a study of T-cell reconstitution after alpha-beta-depleted transplantation in children. The TCRbeta library incorporated unique molecular identifiers. TCRdb reprocessed the PCR reads via MiXCR and lists one record per CDR3 protein. Of around 120,000 distinct CDR3 sequences detected, roughly 24% appear once; the ten largest clones hold approximately 10%. Sequencing was performed on PBMCs, mostly from graft donor cells, taken 180 days after TCRalphabeta/CD19-depleted stem cell transplant. All receptors come from a male patient aged 2-15 years who had a stem cell transplant for chronic granulomatous disease, so the T cells may come from the graft donor.

Only a few counts were recorded for this clonotype. The chain recombines TRBV10-2 with TRBJ2-3; D ambiguous. Germline CDR1 and CDR2: WSHSY and SAAADI. The CDR3 is 12 residues long. Trimming stripped 8 bases from V and 4 bases from J, with 10 bases between. This chain's CDR3 is CASGNSPDTQYF. In DNA form, the CDR3 reads TGCGCCAGCGGGAACAGCCCAGATACGCAGTATTTT.

This clonotype was recorded a few times. The chain recombines TRBV12-3 or TRBV12-4 with TRBJ2-1; 15 nucleotides align to TRBD2. CDR3 length: 16 residues. V shed 3 bases and J 7 bases; nucleotides not matched to a gene: 4. This CDR3 is CASSFGGTSGRNEQFF. CDR3 sequence (DNA): TGTGCCAGCAGTTTTGGGGGGACTAGCGGGAGGAATGAGCAGTTCTTC.

This clonotype has at least ten counts. The chain combines TRBV20-1 with TRBJ1-5, with TRBD1 matching 9 bases. CDR3 length: 16 amino acids. The V gene's germline CDR1 is DFQATT and CDR2 SNEGSKA (reference sequence). V lost 5 bases, J lost 0 bases, and 8 bases stayed unmatched. As DNA, the CDR3 is TGCAGTGCTCCTGTAGGGACAGGGCGTAGCAATCAGCCCCAGCATTTT. This sequence encodes CSAPVGTGRSNQPQHF.

The V and J genes are TRBV11-2 and TRBJ2-4; D not resolved. The CDR3 spans 16 residues. The germline V and J ends were trimmed by 0 bases and 6 bases, with 15 bases remaining between them. Looked up from germline, CDR1 is SGHAT and CDR2 is FQNNGV. CDR3 sequence: CASSLDRGGPGNIQYF. The CDR3 DNA sequence: TGTGCCAGCAGCTTAGATCGAGGCGGTCCAGGAAACATTCAGTACTTC.

The rearrangement joins TRBV14 to TRBJ2-5; D remains ambiguous. The V end was cut by 3 bases, the J end by 1 base, with 6 bases between. The germline V gene encodes CDR1 SGHDN and CDR2 FVKESK. This CDR3 has 13 amino acids. CDR3 region: CASSQNIQETQYF. Here the CDR3 DNA reads TGTGCCAGCAGCCAGAACATCCAAGAGACCCAGTACTTC.

V and J are TRBV4-2 and TRBJ2-1, with unresolved D. The V end lost 1 base, the J end lost 8 bases, and 12 bases lay between the germline ends. From germline, CDR1 is LGHNA and CDR2 YNFKEQ. The CDR3 runs to 14 residues. The CDR3, as DNA: TGTGCCAGCAGCCAAGTGCACAACCTCGATGAGCAGTTCTTC. Encoded protein: CASSQVHNLDEQFF.

This clonotype was seen a few times. The V gene is TRBV12-3 or TRBV12-4, the J gene TRBJ2-7; D is perhaps TRBD1 (5 bases). V lost 6 bases and J lost 0, with 12 bases in between. The CDR3 is 14 residues long. This CDR3 is CASRLTASSYEQYF. For the CDR3, the DNA is TGTGCCAGCAGGCTGACAGCTAGCTCCTACGAGCAGTACTTC.

The chain is built from TRBV12-3 or TRBV12-4 and TRBJ1-1, with TRBD1 identical over 7 bases. The CDR3 is made up of 14 amino acids. Germline trimming cut 2 bases from V and 4 bases from J; bases unmatched to any gene: 4. This CDR3 reads CASSLFAGGTEAFF. In DNA, the CDR3 is TGTGCCAGCAGTTTATTCGCAGGGGGCACTGAAGCTTTCTTT.

The CDR3 loop reads CASSFVVNTGTEQFF. In DNA, the CDR3 is TGTGCCAGCAGTTTTGTGGTGAATACAGGGACCGAGCAGTTCTTC. This chain connects TRBV28 to TRBJ2-1; tentatively, D is TRBD1 (6 bases). The germline V and J ends were trimmed by 3 bases and 10 bases, with 19 bases remaining between them. Germline V gives CDR1 MDHEN, CDR2 SYDVKM. The length of the CDR3 is 15 residues.

This clonotype has at least ten counts. The chain links TRBV20-1 to TRBJ1-4; no reliable D call. The CDR3 has 15 residues. Trimming removed 1 base at V and 1 base at J, with 10 bases between. The V gene's germline CDR1 is DFQATT and CDR2 SNEGSKA (reference sequence). CDR3 in DNA: TGCAGTGCTAGAGTCCCCCGGGAAACTAATGAAAAACTGTTTTTT. It codes for CSARVPRETNEKLFF.

This chain uses TRBV20-1 with TRBJ2-7, with 12 bases that match TRBD2. CDR1 and CDR2 from the germline V gene are DFQATT and SNEGSKA (reference sequence). With V trimmed by 3 bases and J by 4 bases, 7 bases remained unmatched. The CDR3 extends over 15 amino acids. DNA of the CDR3: TGCAGTGCTAGGGTGCTCCTAGCGGGAGGGTACGAGCAGTACTTC. This codes for CSARVLLAGGYEQYF.